Shown below are 24 T cell receptor beta chains from a single sample sequenced in a study of T cell repertoires in cytomegalovirus infection. From the reads, TCRdb called clonotypes with MiXCR, one entry per CDR3 protein. Of approximately 910,000 distinct CDR3 sequences in the sample, approximately 31% were seen once. These receptors have no identified antigens. Sequencing was performed on cultured CD8+ T cells from PBMCs, taken from culture after CMV antigen stimulation. These receptors were obtained from a human donor in good health (CMV status not recorded). Some clones in this sample may be carry-over from other donors' samples.

This clonotype was counted at least ten times. This rearrangement joins TRBV12-3 or TRBV12-4 to TRBJ2-2; 8 positions match TRBD1. The CDR3 has 17 amino acids. V gave up 5 bases and J gave up 4 bases; unmatched junction bases: 12. The CDR3 is CASSTTDRGYSTGELFF. The CDR3 nucleotides are TGTGCCAGCAGTACAACCGACAGGGGATATAGCACCGGGGAGCTGTTTTTT.

V usage is TRBV19 and J usage is TRBJ1-2; D gene unclear. Trimming took 7 bases from V and 2 from J, leaving 17 bases between them. The CDR3 totals 15 residues. Germline V gene sequence: CDR1 LNHDA, CDR2 SQIVND (reference sequence). DNA for the CDR3: TGTGCCAGTAATCTCTTTATGGAGGACAACTATGGCTACACCTTC. Its protein is CASNLFMEDNYGYTF.

The sample holds a few counts of this clonotype. The chain employs TRBV6-1 and TRBJ2-5; TRBD1 might be the D (6 bases). The CDR3 sequence is 14 residues long. Per germline, CDR1 MNHNS and CDR2 SASEGT. Trimming removed 1 base from V and 10 bases from J, with 16 bases in between. CDR3 sequence (DNA): TGTGCCAGCAGTGAAGTGTACAGGGAAGAAGGCCAGTACTTC. It specifies CASSEVYREEGQYF.

The J gene is TRBJ1-2, the V gene TRBV25-1; tentative D call: TRBD1 (6 bases). The CDR3 covers 13 residues. Germline lookup yields CDR1 MGHDK and CDR2 SYGVNS. Trimming left V 8 bases short and J 6 bases short, with 16 bases between. The CDR3 loop is CASGGGQMHGYTF. The CDR3 DNA follows: TGTGCCAGCGGGGGGGGGCAGATGCATGGCTACACCTTC.

The V call is TRBV7-8, the J call TRBJ2-7; 8 positions match TRBD1. This CDR3 has 11 residues. Germline CDR1 SGHVS, CDR2 FQNEAQ. CDR3 sequence reads: CASSLDGQGAV. The CDR3 nucleotides read TGTGCCAGCAGCTTAGACGGTCAGGGGGCGGTC.

CDR3 sequence reads: CASMAQEEQFF. The CDR3 nucleotides read TGTGCCAGCATGGCGCAGGAAGAGCAGTTCTTC. This chain joins TRBV12-3 or TRBV12-4 and TRBJ2-1; D uncertain. The CDR3 spans 11 residues. The V end lost 7 bases, the J end lost 10 bases, and 11 bases lay between the germline ends.

This clonotype came up a few times. The chain carries TRBV5-6 and TRBJ1-4; D is unresolved. V was clipped by 7 bases and J by 7 bases, with 11 bases between them. This CDR3 is 12 amino acids long. The germline V gene encodes CDR1 SGHDT and CDR2 YYEEEE. The CDR3 reads CASSARSEKLFF. CDR3 sequence (DNA): TGTGCCAGCTCCGCCCGGAGTGAAAAACTGTTTTTT.

CDR3 loop: CATSRETSGGFSEQYV. The CDR3 nucleotides read TGTGCCACCAGCAGAGAGACTAGCGGGGGATTCAGCGAGCAGTACGTC. The chain links TRBV15 to TRBJ2-7, with TRBD2 identical over 12 bases. The length of the CDR3 is 16 residues. The V and J ends lost 0 bases and 6 bases, in that order; junction bases with no gene match: 6. CDR1 is LNHNV and CDR2 is YYDKDF in the germline V gene (reference sequence).

This clonotype has ten or more counts. The rearrangement uses TRBV19 and TRBJ1-5; no definite D call. CDR3 length: 14 residues. The V end was cut by 9 bases, the J end by 0 bases, with 12 bases between. The germline gives CDR1 LNHDA, CDR2 SQIVND (reference sequence). Here the CDR3 reads CASDTRDSNQPQHF. CDR3 bases: TGTGCCAGCGATACAAGGGATAGCAATCAGCCCCAGCATTTT.

The V and J genes are TRBV5-1 and TRBJ1-1, with D unclear. The germline V gene has CDR1 SGHRS and CDR2 YFSETQ. The length of the CDR3 is 15 residues. The V end lost 0 bases, the J end lost 10 bases, and 19 bases lay between the germline ends. The CDR3 loop is CASSLGRTPANGAFF. In DNA, the CDR3 is TGCGCCAGCAGCTTGGGGCGCACACCCGCCAACGGAGCTTTCTTT. Complete variable domain (other parts from reference TRBV5-1 and TRBJ1-1): KAGVTQTPRYLIKTRGQQVTLSCSPISGHRSVSWYQQTPGQGLQFLFEYFSETQRNKGNFPGRFSGRQFSNSRSEMNVSTLELGDSALYLCASSLGRTPANGAFFGQGTRLTVV.

Ten or more counts support this clonotype. V and J are TRBV7-2 and TRBJ1-1; no definite D call. This CDR3 contains 13 residues. Germline lookup yields CDR1 SGHTA and CDR2 FQGNSA. Deletions cut 5 bases from V and 6 bases from J, with 13 bases between. The CDR3 here is CASSPLSVAEAFF. The CDR3 nucleotides are TGTGCCAGCAGCCCTTTGTCGGTTGCTGAAGCTTTCTTT.

In its sample, this clonotype was seen many times. V gene TRBV7-3 combines with J gene TRBJ2-1; D gene ambiguous. Germline CDR1 is SGHTA and CDR2 is FQGTGA. V was trimmed by 5 bases and J by 0 bases, leaving 11 bases between them. The CDR3 contains 15 residues. The CDR3 bases are TGTGCCAGCAGCGTATCAAGTAGCTCCTACAATGAGCAGTTCTTC. Amino acid sequence: CASSVSSSSYNEQFF.

This chain connects TRBV24-1 to TRBJ2-4; TRBD2 agrees at 10 bases. CDR1 and CDR2 (germline): KGHDR, SFDVKD. With V trimmed by 1 base and J by 7 bases, 3 bases remained unmatched. The CDR3 sequence is 15 residues long. Written as DNA, the CDR3 is TGTGCCACCAGTGATTTAGCGGGGGGGCCGAACATTCAGTACTTC. Residues: CATSDLAGGPNIQYF.

This clonotype was recorded many times. The CDR3 nucleotides are TGTGCCAGCAGCCCTCCGGACAGGGGGACCGGGGAGCTGTTTTTT. As protein: CASSPPDRGTGELFF. The chain joins TRBV12-3 or TRBV12-4 to TRBJ2-2; TRBD1 matches 10 bases. J was trimmed by 5 bases and V by 6 bases; bases with no gene match: 6. The CDR3 is 15 residues long.

At least ten counts were recorded for this clonotype. This chain links TRBV10-1 with TRBJ2-1; 8 bases are shared with TRBD2. Germline V lookup: CDR1 WNHNN, CDR2 SYGVQD (reference sequence). The V and J ends lost 10 bases and 5 bases, in that order; junction bases with no gene match: 10. The CDR3 has 14 residues. CDR3 residues: CATRGGLLDNEQFF. In DNA form, the CDR3 reads TGCGCCACCCGCGGGGGGCTTCTCGACAATGAGCAGTTCTTC.

This clonotype showed up just a few times. The V and J genes are TRBV12-3 or TRBV12-4 and TRBJ1-2; D is uncertain. V was pared by 7 bases and J by 8 bases, with 14 bases between. The CDR3 length is 12 residues. CDR3 loop: CASTRDGWGYTF. Written as DNA, the CDR3 is TGTGCCAGCACCAGAGATGGCTGGGGCTACACCTTC.

The rearrangement links TRBV7-9 to TRBJ2-6; no definite D call. CDR1 is SEHNR and CDR2 is FQNEAQ in the germline V gene (reference sequence). The CDR3 sequence is 14 residues long. V lost 5 bases, J lost 3 bases, and 8 bases lay in between. The CDR3 sequence: CASSPPGGANVLTF. The CDR3 nucleotides read TGTGCCAGCAGCCCCCCGGGTGGGGCCAACGTCCTGACTTTC.

The chain uses TRBV7-6 and TRBJ2-1; D possibly corresponds to TRBD1 (6 bases). Germline lookup yields CDR1 SGHVS and CDR2 FNYEAQ. This CDR3 is built from 15 residues. Trimming stripped 2 bases from V and 7 bases from J, with 15 bases between. CDR3 bases: TGTGCCAGCAGCTTAAGGGCAGGGGCTGTGAATGAGCAGTTCTTC. Its translation is CASSLRAGAVNEQFF.

The rearrangement joins TRBV12-3 or TRBV12-4 to TRBJ2-7, with TRBD2 as a possible D gene (7 bases). The CDR3 contains 12 residues. The V and J ends lost 5 bases and 5 bases respectively, with 10 bases between them. CDR3 DNA: TGTGCCAGCAGTCGGGGGGCCAACGAGCAGTACTTC. It codes for CASSRGANEQYF.

The chain is built from TRBV6-1 and TRBJ1-3, with TRBD1 identical over 8 bases. The CDR3 extends over 18 amino acids. Germline V lookup: CDR1 MNHNS, CDR2 SASEGT. The J segment lost 3 bases and the V segment lost 5 bases, leaving 15 bases of the junction unmatched. The CDR3 is CASSSLTGAAHIGNTIYF. Written as DNA, the CDR3 is TGTGCCAGCAGTTCACTGACAGGGGCCGCTCATATTGGAAACACCATATATTTT.

V usage is TRBV9 and J usage is TRBJ2-5; weak D call: TRBD1 (5 bases). The CDR3 length is 17 residues. Germline CDR1 SGDLS, CDR2 YYNGEE. With 3 bases removed from V and 0 bases from J, the gap between germline ends came to 18 bases. CDR3 sequence: CASSAVGTGPYQETQYF. In DNA form, the CDR3 reads TGTGCCAGCAGCGCGGTGGGTACAGGACCGTACCAAGAGACCCAGTACTTC.

This clonotype was found many times. The V and J genes are TRBV4-1 and TRBJ1-5; D call uncertain. The CDR3 length is 16 residues. CDR1 MGHRA and CDR2 YSYEKL come from the germline V gene. The germline V and J ends were trimmed by 0 bases and 4 bases, with 13 bases remaining between them. In DNA, the CDR3 is TGCGCCAGCAGCCAAGATATTCGAGCAAGTAATCAGCCCCAGCATTTT. It specifies CASSQDIRASNQPQHF.

This clonotype has only a few counts. The chain has TRBV19 and TRBJ2-1; 7 bases fit TRBD1. The CDR3 is made up of 13 amino acids. V dropped 1 base and J dropped 7; count of bases not matched to a gene: 1. Germline-derived CDR1 and CDR2 are LNHDA and SQIVND (reference sequence). This chain's CDR3 is CASSIVRGNEQFF. In DNA, the CDR3 is TGTGCCAGTAGTATAGTCAGGGGGAATGAGCAGTTCTTC.

The J gene is TRBJ2-3, the V gene TRBV29-1, with 12 bases that match TRBD1. The CDR3 runs 17 residues. The junction had 11 bases not matched to a gene; V was cut back by 6 bases and J by 1 base. Looked up from germline, CDR1 is SQVTM and CDR2 is ANQGSEA. CDR3 sequence: CSVPPGTGGGGTDTQYF. DNA of the CDR3: TGCAGCGTGCCCCCCGGGACAGGGGGCGGGGGCACAGATACGCAGTATTTT.